This T cell receptor (beta chain) was profiled in a study of blood T cell repertoires in COVID-19. For the study at large: The United States, Italy and Spain provided the acute and convalescent COVID-19 samples. Sample material is recorded as cDNA or gDNA derived from T cells, B-cell-depleted T cells, or PBMCs.

As processed by the authors: The assay estimated nucleated cells by amplifying reference gene primers. Profiling relied on immunoSEQ multiplex PCR, and the TCRdb table lists in-frame clones only, not all of them. V and J calls plus clone size are reproduced from that table; the DNA served to infer D and trimming. This sample yields 190,000 or so clones, of which approximately 87% are seen a single time; about 0.95% belongs to the top ten. This CDR3 is built from 16 residues. V was cut by 0 bases and J by 0 bases, with 9 bases left in between. CDR1 is SGDLS, CDR2 YYNGEE, per germline. Sequenced material: peripheral blood. V usage is TRBV9 and J usage is TRBJ2-2; TRBD2 is a possible D gene (5 bases). The sequence was collected from a woman between 18 and 29 years old who had recovered from COVID-19. DNA of the CDR3: TGTGCCAGCAGCGTAGACCCGGGGACGAACACCGGGGAGCTGTTTTTT. It codes for CASSVDPGTNTGELFF.